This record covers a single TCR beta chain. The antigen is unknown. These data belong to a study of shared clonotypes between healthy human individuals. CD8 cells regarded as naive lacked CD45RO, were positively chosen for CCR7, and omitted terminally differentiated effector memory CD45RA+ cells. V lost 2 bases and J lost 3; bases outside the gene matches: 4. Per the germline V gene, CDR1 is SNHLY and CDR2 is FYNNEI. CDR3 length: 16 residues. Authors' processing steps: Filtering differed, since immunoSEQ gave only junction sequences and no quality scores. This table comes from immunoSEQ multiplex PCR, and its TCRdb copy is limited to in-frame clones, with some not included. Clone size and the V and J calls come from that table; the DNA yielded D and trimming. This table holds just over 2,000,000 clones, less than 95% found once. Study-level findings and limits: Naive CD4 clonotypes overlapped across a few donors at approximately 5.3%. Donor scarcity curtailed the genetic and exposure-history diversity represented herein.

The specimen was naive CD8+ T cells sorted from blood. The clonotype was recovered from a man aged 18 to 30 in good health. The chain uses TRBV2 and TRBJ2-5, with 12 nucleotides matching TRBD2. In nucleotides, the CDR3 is TGTGCCAGCAGTGAATTACTAGCGGGGGGAAAAGAGACCCAGTACTTC. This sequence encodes CASSELLAGGKETQYF. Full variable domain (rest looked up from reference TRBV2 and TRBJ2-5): EPEVTQTPSHQVTQMGQEVILRCVPISNHLYFYWYRQILGQKVEFLVSFYNNEISEKSEIFDDQFSVERPDGSNFTLKIRSTKLEDSAMYFCASSELLAGGKETQYFGPGTRLLVL.